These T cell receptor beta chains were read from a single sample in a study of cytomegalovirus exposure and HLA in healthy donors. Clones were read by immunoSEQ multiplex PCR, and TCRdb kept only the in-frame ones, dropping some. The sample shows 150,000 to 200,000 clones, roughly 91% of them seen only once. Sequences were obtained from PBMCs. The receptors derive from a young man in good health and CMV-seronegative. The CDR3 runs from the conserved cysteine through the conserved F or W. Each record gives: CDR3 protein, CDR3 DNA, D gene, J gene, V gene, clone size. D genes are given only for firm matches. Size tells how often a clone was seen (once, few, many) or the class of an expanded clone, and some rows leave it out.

CASKLAGGYNEQFF | TGTGCCAGCAAACTAGCGGGGGGATACAATGAGCAGTTCTTC | TRBD2 | TRBJ2-1 | TRBV27 | once
CASSLDRINEKLFF | TGTGCCAGCAGCTTAGACAGGATCAATGAAAAACTGTTTTTT | - | TRBJ1-4 | TRBV5-4 | -
CASSLPEGPNTGELFF | TGTGCCAGCAGCTTACCAGAGGGCCCGAACACCGGGGAGCTGTTTTTT | - | TRBJ2-2 | TRBV7-9 | -
CASSLGLANTGELFF | TGTGCCAGCAGCTTAGGACTAGCGAACACCGGGGAGCTGTTTTTT | - | TRBJ2-2 | TRBV7-2 | -
CASSPLGTFHYEQYF | TGTGCCAGCAGTCCTCTAGGGACTTTCCACTACGAGCAGTACTTC | - | TRBJ2-7 | TRBV27 | -
CAWRGGETQYF | TGTGCCTGGAGAGGAGGGGAGACCCAGTACTTC | - | TRBJ2-5 | TRBV30 | -
CASSYGPNNEQFF | TGTGCCAGCAGTTACGGGCCCAACAATGAGCAGTTCTTC | - | TRBJ2-1 | TRBV6-5 | -
CASSMGLAGVRDTQYF | TGTGCCAGTAGTATGGGACTAGCGGGGGTCCGGGATACGCAGTATTTT | TRBD2 | TRBJ2-3 | TRBV19 | -
CASSHDESSPYF | TGTGCCAGCAGCCACGATGAGTCTTCCCCGTACTTC | - | TRBJ2-5 | TRBV7-9 | once
CASAGLGNTIYF | TGTGCCAGCGCGGGTTTGGGAAACACCATATATTTT | - | TRBJ1-3 | TRBV7-9 | few
CASSLQGASTDTQYF | TGTGCCAGCAGCTTACAGGGGGCGAGCACAGATACGCAGTATTTT | TRBD1 | TRBJ2-3 | TRBV7-9 | -
CASSLFIAGGQNEQFF | TGTGCCAGCAGCCTCTTTATCGCGGGAGGTCAAAATGAGCAGTTCTTC | TRBD2 | TRBJ2-1 | TRBV7-2 | -
CASSLGLAGGAEQFF | TGTGCCAGCTCCCTTGGACTAGCGGGAGGGGCCGAGCAGTTCTTC | TRBD2 | TRBJ2-1 | TRBV18 | -
CASLEPGQGAGGYTF | TGTGCCAGCCTCGAACCGGGACAGGGGGCGGGTGGCTACACCTTC | TRBD1 | TRBJ1-2 | TRBV28 | -
CASSLDRGPGYTF | TGCGCCAGCAGCCTAGACAGGGGGCCTGGCTACACCTTC | TRBD1 | TRBJ1-2 | TRBV5-1 | -
CASSLVIHGLLTGELFF | TGCGCCAGCAGCTTGGTCATCCACGGACTCCTAACCGGGGAGCTGTTTTTT | - | TRBJ2-2 | TRBV5-1 | -
CASSLDLLYTEAFF | TGTGCCAGCAGCTTAGATCTGTTATACACTGAAGCTTTCTTT | - | TRBJ1-1 | TRBV11-2 | -
CASSWSGGDQETQYF | TGTGCCAGCTCATGGAGCGGGGGGGATCAAGAGACCCAGTACTTC | TRBD2 | TRBJ2-5 | TRBV27 | -
CASSGGDRASNEQFF | TGTGCCAGCAGTGGGGGGGACAGGGCCTCCAATGAGCAGTTCTTC | TRBD1 | TRBJ2-1 | TRBV2 | -
CASSEGGPTPGSPF | TGTGCCAGCAGTGAAGGCGGTCCCACACCGGGGAGCCCTTTT | - | TRBJ2-2 | TRBV6-1 | -
CATNPGHTYSPLHF | TGTGCCACTAACCCGGGACATACTTATTCACCCCTCCACTTT | - | TRBJ1-6 | TRBV27 | -
CASNPTGTGTYEQYF | TGTGCCAGTAATCCAACCGGGACAGGGACCTACGAGCAGTACTTC | TRBD1 | TRBJ2-7 | TRBV19 | few
CASSLAGREAEAFF | TGTGCCAGCAGCTTGGCGGGGCGGGAAGCTGAAGCTTTCTTT | - | TRBJ1-1 | TRBV5-5 | -
CASSLGREGYEQYF | TGTGCCAGCAGTTTAGGGCGGGAGGGGTACGAGCAGTACTTC | TRBD2 | TRBJ2-7 | TRBV28 | -
CASSELTHRGRRTEAFF | TGTGCCAGCAGTGAATTGACTCACAGGGGGCGACGGACTGAAGCTTTCTTT | TRBD1 | TRBJ1-1 | TRBV25-1 | -
CASSQEPTGLNTEAFF | TGCGCCAGCAGCCAAGAGCCGACAGGGTTGAACACTGAAGCTTTCTTT | TRBD1 | TRBJ1-1 | TRBV4-3 | -
CASSFQGNTGELFF | TGCGCCAGCAGCTTCCAGGGAAACACCGGGGAGCTGTTTTTT | - | TRBJ2-2 | TRBV5-1 | -
CATASPGQSSYEQYF | TGTGCCACCGCTTCCCCGGGACAGAGCTCCTACGAGCAGTACTTC | TRBD1 | TRBJ2-7 | TRBV6-5 | -